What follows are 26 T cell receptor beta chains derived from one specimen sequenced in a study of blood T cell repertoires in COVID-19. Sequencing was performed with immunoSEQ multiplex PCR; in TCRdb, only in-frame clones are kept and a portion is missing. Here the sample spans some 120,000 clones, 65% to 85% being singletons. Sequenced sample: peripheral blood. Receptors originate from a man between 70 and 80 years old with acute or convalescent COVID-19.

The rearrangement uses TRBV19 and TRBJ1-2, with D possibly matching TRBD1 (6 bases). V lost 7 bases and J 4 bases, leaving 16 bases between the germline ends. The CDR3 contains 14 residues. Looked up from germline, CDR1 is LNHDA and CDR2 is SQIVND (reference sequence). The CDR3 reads CASNPAGASYGYTF. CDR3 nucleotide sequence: TGTGCCAGTAATCCCGCAGGGGCCTCCTATGGCTACACCTTC.

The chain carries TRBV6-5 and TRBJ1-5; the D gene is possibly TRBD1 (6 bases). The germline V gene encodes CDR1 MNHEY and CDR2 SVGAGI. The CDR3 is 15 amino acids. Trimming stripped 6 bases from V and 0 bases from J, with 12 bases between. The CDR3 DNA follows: TGTGCCAGCAGGCCACAGGGTTATAGCAATCAGCCCCAGCATTTT. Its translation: CASRPQGYSNQPQHF.

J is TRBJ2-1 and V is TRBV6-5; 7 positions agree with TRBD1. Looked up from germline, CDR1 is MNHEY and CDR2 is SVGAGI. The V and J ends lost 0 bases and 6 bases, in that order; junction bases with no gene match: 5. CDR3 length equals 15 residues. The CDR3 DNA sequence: TGTGCCAGCAGTTACTCACAGGGGCTTGGCAATGAGCAGTTCTTC. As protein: CASSYSQGLGNEQFF.

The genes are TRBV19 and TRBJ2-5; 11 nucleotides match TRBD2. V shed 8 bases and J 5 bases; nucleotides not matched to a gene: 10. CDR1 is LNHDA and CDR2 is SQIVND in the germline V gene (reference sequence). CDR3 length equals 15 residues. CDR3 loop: CASRDSGGAWETQYF. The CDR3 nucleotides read TGTGCCAGTCGGGATAGCGGGGGGGCCTGGGAGACCCAGTACTTC.

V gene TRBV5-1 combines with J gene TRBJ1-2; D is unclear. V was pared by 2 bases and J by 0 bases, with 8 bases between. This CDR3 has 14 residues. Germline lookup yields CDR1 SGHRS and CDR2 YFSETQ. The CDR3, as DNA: TGCGCCAGCAGCTTTTTGCAGACTAACTATGGCTACACCTTC. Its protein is CASSFLQTNYGYTF.

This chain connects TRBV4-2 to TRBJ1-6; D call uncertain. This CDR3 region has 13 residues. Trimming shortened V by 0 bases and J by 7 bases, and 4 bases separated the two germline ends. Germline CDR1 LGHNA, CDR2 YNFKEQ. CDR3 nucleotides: TGTGCCAGCAGCCAAGAAGCCAATTCACCCCTCCACTTT. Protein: CASSQEANSPLHF.

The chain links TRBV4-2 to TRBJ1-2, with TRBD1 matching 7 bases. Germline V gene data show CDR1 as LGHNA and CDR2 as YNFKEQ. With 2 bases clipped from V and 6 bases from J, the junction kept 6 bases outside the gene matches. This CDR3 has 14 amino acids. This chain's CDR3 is CASSQPTGFHGYTF. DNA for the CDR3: TGTGCCAGCAGCCAACCGACAGGGTTCCATGGCTACACCTTC.

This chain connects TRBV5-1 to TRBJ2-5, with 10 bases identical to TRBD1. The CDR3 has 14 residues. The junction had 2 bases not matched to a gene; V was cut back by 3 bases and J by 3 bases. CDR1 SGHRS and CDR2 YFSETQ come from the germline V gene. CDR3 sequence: CASSSGTGEETQYF. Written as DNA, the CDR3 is TGCGCCAGCAGCTCCGGGACAGGGGAAGAGACCCAGTACTTC.

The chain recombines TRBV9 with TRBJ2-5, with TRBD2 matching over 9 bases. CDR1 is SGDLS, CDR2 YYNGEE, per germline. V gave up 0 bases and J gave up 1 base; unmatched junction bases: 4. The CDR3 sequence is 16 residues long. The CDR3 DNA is TGTGCCAGCAGCGTAGGGGTAGCGGGGGCCCAAGAGACCCAGTACTTC. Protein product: CASSVGVAGAQETQYF.

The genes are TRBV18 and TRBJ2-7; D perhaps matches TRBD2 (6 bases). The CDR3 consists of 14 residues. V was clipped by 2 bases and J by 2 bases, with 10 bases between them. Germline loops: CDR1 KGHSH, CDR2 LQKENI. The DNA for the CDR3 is TGTGCCAGCTCACCATCGGAGGGACCCTACGAGCAGTACTTC. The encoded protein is CASSPSEGPYEQYF.

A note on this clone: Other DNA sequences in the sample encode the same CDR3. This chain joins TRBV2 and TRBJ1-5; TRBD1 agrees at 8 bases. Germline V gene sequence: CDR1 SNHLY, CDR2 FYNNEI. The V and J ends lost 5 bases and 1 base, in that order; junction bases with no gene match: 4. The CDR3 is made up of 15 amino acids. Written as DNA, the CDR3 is TGTGCCAGCAGTAGGACAGGGACAAGCAATCAGCCCCAGCATTTT. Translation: CASSRTGTSNQPQHF.

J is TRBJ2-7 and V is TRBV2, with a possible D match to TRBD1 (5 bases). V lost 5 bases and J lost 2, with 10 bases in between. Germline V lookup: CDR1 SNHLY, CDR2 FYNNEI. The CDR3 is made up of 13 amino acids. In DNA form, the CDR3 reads TGTGCCAGCAGTTTGGTCAGGGCCTACGAGCAGTACTTC. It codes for CASSLVRAYEQYF.

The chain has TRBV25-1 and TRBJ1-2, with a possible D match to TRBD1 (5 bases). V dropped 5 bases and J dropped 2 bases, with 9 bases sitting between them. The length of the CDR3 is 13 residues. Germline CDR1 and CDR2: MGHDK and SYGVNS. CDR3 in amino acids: CASSRDWNYGYTF. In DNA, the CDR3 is TGTGCCAGCAGTAGGGACTGGAACTATGGCTACACCTTC.

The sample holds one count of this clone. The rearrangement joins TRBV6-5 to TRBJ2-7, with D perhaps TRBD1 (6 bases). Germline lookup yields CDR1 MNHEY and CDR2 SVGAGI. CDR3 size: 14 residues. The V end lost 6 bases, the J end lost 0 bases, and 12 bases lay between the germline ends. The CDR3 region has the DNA TGTGCCAGCAGACAGGGCGTTCTCTCCTACGAGCAGTACTTC. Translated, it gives CASRQGVLSYEQYF.

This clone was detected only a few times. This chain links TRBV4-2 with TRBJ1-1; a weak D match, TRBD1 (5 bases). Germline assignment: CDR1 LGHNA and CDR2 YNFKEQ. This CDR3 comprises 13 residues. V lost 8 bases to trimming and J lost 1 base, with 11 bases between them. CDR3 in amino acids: CASRLDRNTEAFF. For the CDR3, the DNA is TGTGCCAGCCGTCTAGACAGGAACACTGAAGCTTTCTTT.

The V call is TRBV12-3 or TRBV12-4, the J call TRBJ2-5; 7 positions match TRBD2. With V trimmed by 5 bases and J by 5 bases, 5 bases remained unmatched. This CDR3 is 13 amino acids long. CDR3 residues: CASSLRLAETQYF. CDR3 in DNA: TGTGCCAGCAGTCTCCGACTAGCCGAGACCCAGTACTTC.

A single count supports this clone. The CDR3 nucleotides read TGTGCCAGCAGCGTAGGGGGACAGATTTCTGGAAACACCATATATTTT. It codes for CASSVGGQISGNTIYF. The genes are TRBV9 and TRBJ1-3, with TRBD1 matching over 7 bases. The CDR3 spans 16 residues. The germline CDR1 and CDR2 sequences are SGDLS and YYNGEE. V lost 0 bases, J lost 1 base, and 4 bases stayed unmatched.

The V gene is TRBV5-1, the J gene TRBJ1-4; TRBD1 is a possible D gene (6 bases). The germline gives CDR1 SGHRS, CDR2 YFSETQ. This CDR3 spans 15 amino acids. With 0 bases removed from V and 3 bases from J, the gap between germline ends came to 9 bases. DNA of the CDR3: TGCGCCAGCAGCTTGGAAGGGGGAGCTAATGAAAAACTGTTTTTT. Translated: CASSLEGGANEKLFF.

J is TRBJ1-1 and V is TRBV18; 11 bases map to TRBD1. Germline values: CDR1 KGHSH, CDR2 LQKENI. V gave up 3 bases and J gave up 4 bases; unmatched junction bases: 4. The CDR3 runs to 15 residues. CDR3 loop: CASSPGTGGRTEAFF. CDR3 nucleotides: TGTGCCAGCTCACCCGGGACAGGGGGGCGCACTGAAGCTTTCTTT.

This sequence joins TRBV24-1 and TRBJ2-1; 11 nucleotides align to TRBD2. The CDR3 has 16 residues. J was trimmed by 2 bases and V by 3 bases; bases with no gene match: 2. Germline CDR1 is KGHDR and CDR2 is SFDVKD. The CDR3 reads CATSDNSGGAYNEQFF. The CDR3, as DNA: TGTGCCACCAGTGATAATAGCGGGGGGGCCTACAATGAGCAGTTCTTC.

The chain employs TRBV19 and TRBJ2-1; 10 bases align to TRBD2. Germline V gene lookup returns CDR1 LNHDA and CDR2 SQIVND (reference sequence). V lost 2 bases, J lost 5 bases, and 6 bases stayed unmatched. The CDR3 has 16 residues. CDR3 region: CASSIMSGGADNEQFF. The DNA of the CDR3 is TGTGCCAGTAGTATAATGAGCGGGGGGGCCGACAATGAGCAGTTCTTC.

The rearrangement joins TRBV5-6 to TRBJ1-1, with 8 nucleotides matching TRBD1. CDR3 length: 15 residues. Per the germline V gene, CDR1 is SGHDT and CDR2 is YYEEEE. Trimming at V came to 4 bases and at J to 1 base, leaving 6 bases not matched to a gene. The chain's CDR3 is CASSAAGGANTEAFF. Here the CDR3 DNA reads TGTGCCAGCAGCGCGGCAGGGGGCGCGAACACTGAAGCTTTCTTT.

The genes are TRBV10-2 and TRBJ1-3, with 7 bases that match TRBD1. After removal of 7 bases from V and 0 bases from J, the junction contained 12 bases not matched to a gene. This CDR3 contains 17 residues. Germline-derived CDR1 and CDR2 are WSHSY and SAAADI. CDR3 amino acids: CASTQRGGQTSGNTIYF. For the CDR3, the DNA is TGCGCCAGCACCCAACGGGGGGGACAGACCTCTGGAAACACCATATATTTT.

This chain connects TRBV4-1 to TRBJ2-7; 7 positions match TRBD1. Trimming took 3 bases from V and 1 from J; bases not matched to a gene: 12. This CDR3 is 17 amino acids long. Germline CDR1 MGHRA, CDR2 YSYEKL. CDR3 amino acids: CASSQGTGTDKSYEQYF. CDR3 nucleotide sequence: TGCGCCAGCAGCCAGGGTACGGGGACAGACAAATCCTACGAGCAGTACTTC.

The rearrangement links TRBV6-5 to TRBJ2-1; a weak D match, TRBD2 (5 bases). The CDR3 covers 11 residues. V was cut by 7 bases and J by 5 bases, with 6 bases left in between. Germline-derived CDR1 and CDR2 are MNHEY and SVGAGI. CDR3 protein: CASTGNNEQFF. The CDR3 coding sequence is TGTGCCAGCACCGGGAACAATGAGCAGTTCTTC.

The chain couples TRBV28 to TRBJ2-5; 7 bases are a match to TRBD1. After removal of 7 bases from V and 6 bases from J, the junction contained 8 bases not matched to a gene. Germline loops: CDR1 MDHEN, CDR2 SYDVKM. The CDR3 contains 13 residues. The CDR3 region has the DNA TGTGCCAGCAATATACAGGGGAAACAGACCCAGTACTTC. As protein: CASNIQGKQTQYF.